Listed below are T cell receptor beta chains from one sample, sequenced in a study of blood T cell repertoires in COVID-19. Sequenced by immunoSEQ multiplex PCR; TCRdb stores in-frame clones only, minus some. The table includes 95,000 to 150,000 clones, about 70% detected once. The sequenced sample consisted of peripheral blood. Receptor source: an older man with COVID-19, enrolled during active disease. Each CDR3 is given with its conserved first and last residue. A D gene is named only where the DNA matches it firmly. Size is omitted from some rows. Given values are once, few, many or a class for expanded clones.

>TRBJ2-3|.|14|TRBV7-9|.
CASSKTSNSDTQYF
TGTGCCAGCAGCAAGACTAGTAATTCCGATACGCAGTATTTT
>TRBJ2-2|TRBD1|14|TRBV4-3|few
CASSQDPGGVELFF
TGCGCCAGCAGCCAAGATCCAGGGGGCGTGGAGCTGTTTTTT
>TRBJ1-3|TRBD1|15|TRBV4-1|.
CASSHADREENTIYF
TGCGCCAGCAGCCACGCTGACAGGGAAGAAAACACCATATATTTT
>TRBJ2-7|TRBD2|18|TRBV7-7|.
CASSPLLGVAGEGIGMYF
TGTGCTAGCAGCCCCCTGCTAGGGGTAGCGGGAGAGGGTATCGGAATGTACTTC
>TRBJ1-4|.|16|TRBV4-3|.
CASSQDPGAHGEKLFF
TGCGCCAGCAGCCAAGATCCAGGGGCACACGGTGAAAAACTGTTTTTT
>TRBJ1-3|.|16|TRBV4-1|.
CASSQNPGATGNTIYF
TGCGCCAGCAGCCAAAATCCAGGGGCCACTGGAAACACCATATATTTT
>TRBJ2-1|TRBD2|15|TRBV12-5|few
CASGPRSGRGNEQFF
TGTGCTAGTGGTCCCAGGAGCGGGAGAGGGAATGAGCAGTTCTTC
>TRBJ2-3|.|12|TRBV5-1|.
CASSLNRDTQYF
TGCGCCAGCAGCTTGAATAGAGATACGCAGTATTTT
>TRBJ2-1|.|15|TRBV5-4|.
CASSPKGVGRGEQFF
TGTGCCAGCTCTCCGAAGGGGGTGGGGAGGGGTGAGCAGTTCTTC
>TRBJ1-6|.|17|TRBV28|.
CASRLYGGSSYNSPLHF
TGTGCCAGCAGACTATACGGGGGGAGCTCCTATAATTCACCCCTCCACTTT
>TRBJ2-7|TRBD1|16|TRBV5-1|.
CASSLMGGTGTHEQYF
TGCGCCAGCAGCCTAATGGGCGGGACAGGGACCCACGAGCAGTACTTC
>TRBJ2-7|TRBD1|15|TRBV6-5|.
CASSIRDSNSYEQYF
TGTGCCAGCAGCATCCGGGACAGCAACTCCTACGAGCAGTACTTC
>TRBJ2-5|.|15|TRBV14|.
CASSQPGAPVETQYF
TGTGCCAGCAGCCAACCCGGTGCTCCCGTAGAGACCCAGTACTTC
>TRBJ2-1|TRBD2|19|TRBV4-1|.
CASSQDFLRRGAYYNEQFF
TGCGCCAGCAGCCAAGACTTCCTGAGGCGGGGGGCTTATTACAATGAGCAGTTCTTC
>TRBJ2-7|TRBD1|15|TRBV6-6|.
CASRTGARLGNEQYF
TGTGCCAGCAGAACAGGGGCAAGGCTGGGCAACGAGCAGTACTTC
>TRBJ1-4|TRBD1|15|TRBV6-5|.
CATKTGDLTNEKLFF
TGTGCCACCAAGACAGGGGATCTCACTAATGAAAAACTGTTTTTT
>TRBJ2-7|.|15|TRBV5-1|.
CASSPQTGPTYEQYF
TGCGCCAGCAGCCCCCAGACAGGCCCGACCTACGAGCAGTACTTC
>TRBJ1-1|.|15|TRBV7-9|.
CASRGYREGETEAFF
TGTGCCAGCAGGGGTTACAGGGAAGGGGAGACTGAAGCTTTCTTT
>TRBJ2-3|.|13|TRBV7-9|once
CASSLSRADTQYF
TGTGCCAGCAGCCTTAGCAGAGCAGATACGCAGTATTTT
>TRBJ2-3|TRBD2|17|TRBV11-2|.
CASSSIGLAGSTDTQYF
TGTGCCAGCAGCTCAATCGGACTAGCGGGTAGCACAGATACGCAGTATTTT
>TRBJ2-5|.|16|TRBV3-1/TRBV3-2|many
CASSQDPAAGGETQYF
TGTGCCAGCAGCCAGGACCCTGCAGCGGGTGGAGAGACCCAGTACTTC
>TRBJ1-1|.|12|TRBV10-3|.
CATQGTDTEAFF
TGTGCCACCCAGGGTACGGACACTGAAGCTTTCTTT
>TRBJ1-2|TRBD1|16|TRBV2|.
CASSEVYRDSPYGYTF
TGTGCCAGCAGTGAAGTCTACCGGGACAGCCCTTATGGCTACACCTTC
>TRBJ2-7|.|18|TRBV18|.
CASSPLGAGALSRNEQYF
TGTGCCAGCTCACCCTTGGGGGCAGGGGCCCTGTCTAGGAACGAGCAGTACTTC
>TRBJ2-5|.|13|TRBV6-5|many
CASRERLQETQYF
TGTGCCAGCAGGGAGCGCCTCCAAGAGACCCAGTACTTC
>TRBJ2-4|.|15|TRBV27|.
CASRPNRSGKNIQYF
TGTGCCAGCAGACCCAACCGTTCAGGCAAAAACATTCAGTACTTC
>TRBJ2-6|.|18|TRBV10-3|once
CAISEFVVRSSGANVLTF
TGTGCCATCAGTGAGTTTGTCGTTAGGAGCTCTGGGGCCAACGTCCTGACTTTC
>TRBJ2-1|TRBD2|15|TRBV28|.
CASSLGTSSYPEQFF
TGTGCCAGCAGTTTAGGGACTAGCTCCTATCCCGAGCAGTTCTTC
>TRBJ2-5|.|17|TRBV28|.
CASSSLVGGMVSETQYF
TGTGCCAGCAGTTCCTTAGTGGGCGGGATGGTATCAGAGACCCAGTACTTC
>TRBJ1-3|.|16|TRBV19|.
CASRPDSFSSGNTIYF
TGTGCCAGTAGGCCAGACAGTTTTTCCTCTGGAAACACCATATATTTT
>TRBJ2-7|TRBD1|13|TRBV27|.
CASSFDRVREQYF
TGTGCCAGCAGTTTCGACAGGGTTCGCGAGCAGTACTTC
>TRBJ2-7|TRBD2|12|TRBV2|.
CAAGTSGYEQYF
TGTGCCGCCGGGACTAGCGGATACGAGCAGTACTTC
>TRBJ1-1|TRBD1|14|TRBV28|.
CASRLGTANTEAFF
TGTGCCAGCAGGCTCGGGACAGCGAACACTGAAGCTTTCTTT
>TRBJ2-7|TRBD2|14|TRBV6-5|.
CASSSPGGSGEQYF
TGTGCCAGCAGCTCACCGGGGGGTAGTGGTGAGCAGTACTTC
>TRBJ2-5|.|12|TRBV7-8|.
CASSPQGETQYF
TGTGCCAGCAGCCCCCAGGGAGAGACCCAGTACTTC
>TRBJ2-3|TRBD1|17|TRBV3-1/TRBV3-2|.
CASSQELGTGDADTQYF
TGTGCCAGCAGCCAAGAGCTCGGGACAGGGGATGCAGATACGCAGTATTTT
>TRBJ2-1|.|14|TRBV27|many
CASSLTGPADEQFF
TGTGCCAGCAGTCTCACAGGGCCGGCCGATGAGCAGTTCTTC
>TRBJ1-1|.|14|TRBV5-1|.
CASSLDSGNTEAFF
TGCGCCAGCAGCTTGGATTCGGGGAACACTGAAGCTTTCTTT
>TRBJ2-7|TRBD1|14|TRBV3-1/TRBV3-2|.
CASSLGTGGREQYF
TGTGCCAGCAGCCTTGGGACAGGGGGCCGCGAGCAGTACTTC
>TRBJ2-5|.|16|TRBV4-1|.
CASSQGYGGAQETQYF
TGCGCCAGCAGCCAAGGATACGGAGGCGCCCAAGAGACCCAGTACTTC
>TRBJ2-3|TRBD2|16|TRBV7-9|.
CASSLPRTSGADTQYF
TGTGCCAGCAGCTTACCCAGGACTAGCGGGGCTGATACGCAGTATTTT
>TRBJ2-6|TRBD1|18|TRBV7-6|.
CASSLAPGTGTGANVLTF
TGTGCCAGCAGCTTAGCCCCCGGGACAGGGACCGGGGCCAACGTCCTGACTTTC
>TRBJ2-2|TRBD2|14|TRBV9|.
CASSVFSSGGELFF
TGTGCCAGCAGCGTGTTTTCTAGCGGAGGGGAGCTGTTTTTT
>TRBJ2-1|TRBD2|15|TRBV2|.
CASLEGGPRYNEQFF
TGTGCCAGCTTAGAGGGAGGGCCTAGGTACAATGAGCAGTTCTTC
>TRBJ2-5|.|15|TRBV5-1|.
CASRTQRVGGETQYF
TGCGCCAGCAGGACGCAGCGGGTTGGCGGGGAGACCCAGTACTTC
>TRBJ2-3|TRBD2|17|TRBV10-3|once
CAISPTGTSGIADTQYF
TGTGCCATCAGCCCAACCGGGACTAGCGGGATAGCAGATACGCAGTATTTT
>TRBJ2-7|TRBD1|15|TRBV28|.
CASSFWGQGADEQYF
TGTGCCAGCAGTTTCTGGGGCCAGGGGGCTGACGAGCAGTACTTC
>TRBJ1-1|.|14|TRBV13|few
CASSQQVSVTEAFF
TGTGCCAGCAGCCAACAGGTGTCGGTCACTGAAGCTTTCTTT
>TRBJ1-2|.|14|TRBV3-1/TRBV3-2|once
CASSHPPQDYGYTF
TGTGCCAGCAGCCATCCGCCTCAGGACTATGGCTACACCTTC
>TRBJ2-5|TRBD2|15|TRBV28|.
CASSLGLAGAETQYF
TGTGCCAGCAGTCTCGGGTTAGCGGGAGCAGAGACCCAGTACTTC
>TRBJ2-7|.|13|TRBV12-3/TRBV12-4|.
CASSPDSPYEQYF
TGTGCCAGCAGTCCCGACAGCCCCTACGAGCAGTACTTC